This TCR beta chain originates from a study of PD-L1 blockade in urothelial cancer. Profiling relied on immunoSEQ multiplex PCR, and the TCRdb table lists in-frame clones only, not all of them. This table holds about 52,000 clones, 70% to 85% found once. Disease in patients was locally advanced or metastatic urothelial carcinoma. The germline V and J ends were trimmed by 6 bases and 6 bases, with 14 bases remaining between them. Germline V CDR1 and CDR2: SEHNR, FQNEAQ (reference sequence). The CDR3 sequence is 13 residues long. Sample: PBMCs, taken around atezolizumab (anti-PD-L1) treatment. The chain is built from TRBV7-9 and TRBJ1-2, with D possibly being TRBD1 (6 bases). The origin of this receptor is a man aged 65-85 years with urothelial cancer. This chain's CDR3 is CASSSTQGHGYTF. CDR3 bases: TGTGCCAGCAGTAGTACACAGGGACATGGCTACACCTTC.